This T cell receptor (beta chain) appears in the sequencing data of a study of beta chain features in type 1 diabetes. Study-level information: Patients and healthy donors were similar in age, gender and cell yields. Across the samples, 107,917,701 sorted cells were examined in total.

CDR1 is KGHSH, CDR2 LQKENI, per germline. The CDR3 loop spans 17 amino acids. V was clipped by 0 bases and J by 3 bases; unmatched bases: 7. Once sorted, every population was more than 98% pure. Study-wide points: When Type 1 diabetes patients were examined, their TCRB CDR3s proved moderately but significantly shorter in all four CD4+ subsets.

Expressed TCRB transcripts were sequenced because the entire RNA isolate underwent reverse transcription. Roughly 3.6 million reads was the average for naive, central memory and regulatory T cell samples. Clones were sequenced by immunoSEQ multiplex PCR, and TCRdb holds only the in-frame ones, with some missing. Of about 300,000 clones in the sample, 13% were seen once. Note on this clone: Antigen unknown.

V and J are TRBV18 and TRBJ2-1, with 8 bases matching TRBD2. Sequencing input: naive CD4+ T cells from blood. This receptor was obtained from a woman aged 18-29 years with type 1 diabetes. CDR3 residues: CASSPPGSGGRYNEQFF. For the CDR3, the DNA is TGTGCCAGCTCACCACCAGGAAGCGGGGGCCGCTACAATGAGCAGTTCTTC.